Detailed here is one TCR beta chain. Its antigen is currently unknown. This record belongs to a study of brain T cells in children with intractable seizures. Study-wide findings and caveats: Patients' HCMV serostatus was unknown; virus specificity rests on CDR3 similarity alone.

The CDR3 extends over 14 amino acids. From germline, CDR1 is MGHRA and CDR2 YSYEKL. V lost 0 bases to trimming and J lost 5 bases, with 10 bases between them. Profiled with immunoSEQ multiplex PCR; TCRdb holds only in-frame clones, not every one. The data hold hundreds of thousands of clones, with 93% observed a single time. The time point is: blood from clinic visit 5 months post-surgery; TSC patient then seizure free. At least one anti-epileptic drug was given before surgery. The clonotype originates from a boy under three years old with tuberous sclerosis and intractable seizures. The chain uses TRBV4-1 and TRBJ1-1; D is perhaps TRBD1 (5 bases). The sequences come from peripheral blood, collected approximately 5 months after surgery. The CDR3 region is CASSQDNRGTEAFF. In nucleotides, the CDR3 is TGCGCCAGCAGCCAAGATAATCGGGGGACTGAAGCTTTCTTT.